This TCR beta chain emerged from a study of blood T cell repertoires in COVID-19. This CDR3 region has 17 residues. Trimming shortened V by 4 bases and J by 4 bases, and 20 bases separated the two germline ends. Germline lookup yields CDR1 SEHNR and CDR2 FQNEAQ (reference sequence). Sequencing was performed with immunoSEQ multiplex PCR; in TCRdb, only in-frame clones are kept and a portion is missing. The sample consists of about 200,000 clones, more than 70% of them appearing once. The sample was peripheral blood. This sequence originates from a man younger than 35 with active or convalescent COVID-19. The gene calls are TRBV7-9 and TRBJ1-3; tentative D call: TRBD1 (6 bases). CDR3 sequence: CASSSRWGLGLGNTIYF. CDR3 nucleotide sequence: TGTGCCAGCAGCTCCCGTTGGGGGCTAGGGTTAGGAAACACCATATATTTT.